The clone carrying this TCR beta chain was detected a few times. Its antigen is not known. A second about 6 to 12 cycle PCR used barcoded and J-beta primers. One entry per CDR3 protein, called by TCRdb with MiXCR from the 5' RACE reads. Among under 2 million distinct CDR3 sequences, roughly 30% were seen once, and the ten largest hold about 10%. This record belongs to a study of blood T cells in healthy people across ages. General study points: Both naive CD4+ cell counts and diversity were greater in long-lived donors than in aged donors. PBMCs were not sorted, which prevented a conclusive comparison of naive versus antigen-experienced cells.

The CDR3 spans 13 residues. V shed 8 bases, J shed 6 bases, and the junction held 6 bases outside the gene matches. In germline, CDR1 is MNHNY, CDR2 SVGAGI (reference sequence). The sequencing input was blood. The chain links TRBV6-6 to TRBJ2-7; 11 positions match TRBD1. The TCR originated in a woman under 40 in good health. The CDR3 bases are TGTGCCAGCCTTGCGGGGACAGGGGGCGAGCAGTACTTC. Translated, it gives CASLAGTGGEQYF.